These T cell receptor beta chains were read from a single sample in a study of blood T cell repertoires in COVID-19. Using immunoSEQ multiplex PCR, the repertoire was profiled, and TCRdb retains in-frame clones only, with some absent. Of 360,000 or so clones listed, around nine tenths are singletons. Sequenced sample: PBMCs or T cells enriched from blood (not recorded which). The receptors stem from a woman younger than 45 who had recovered from COVID-19. The CDR3 runs from the conserved cysteine through the conserved F or W. Each record gives: clone size, J gene, V gene, D gene, CDR3 protein, CDR3 DNA. A D gene is named only where the DNA matches it firmly. A clone size is listed for some rows: how often the clone was seen (once, few, many), or a class if it is expanded.

clone_size: -; j_call: TRBJ1-1; v_call: TRBV5-6; d_call: -; cdr3_aa: CASSLQRNTEAFF; cdr3_nt: TGTGCCAGCAGCTTACAAAGGAACACTGAAGCTTTCTTT
clone_size: -; j_call: TRBJ2-1; v_call: TRBV10-1; d_call: -; cdr3_aa: CASSESSGGLYNEQFF; cdr3_nt: TGCGCCAGCAGTGAGTCTTCGGGGGGCCTCTACAATGAGCAGTTCTTC
clone_size: -; j_call: TRBJ2-3; v_call: TRBV5-1; d_call: TRBD1; cdr3_aa: CASSDRTGESDTQYF; cdr3_nt: TGCGCCAGCAGTGATCGGACAGGTGAATCAGATACGCAGTATTTT
clone_size: -; j_call: TRBJ1-2; v_call: TRBV4-1; d_call: TRBD1; cdr3_aa: CASSQAGQGDAVYGYTF; cdr3_nt: TGCGCCAGCAGCCAAGCTGGACAGGGGGACGCAGTATATGGCTACACCTTC
clone_size: -; j_call: TRBJ2-7; v_call: TRBV5-8; d_call: TRBD1; cdr3_aa: CASRGRQGAYEQYF; cdr3_nt: TGTGCCAGCAGGGGGAGACAGGGAGCCTACGAGCAGTACTTC
clone_size: -; j_call: TRBJ1-4; v_call: TRBV7-2; d_call: TRBD1; cdr3_aa: CASSLAQGTGSEKLFF; cdr3_nt: TGTGCCAGCAGCTTAGCGCAGGGGACAGGGTCTGAAAAACTGTTTTTT
clone_size: -; j_call: TRBJ1-4; v_call: TRBV9; d_call: -; cdr3_aa: CASSVDRQNEKLFF; cdr3_nt: TGTGCCAGCAGCGTAGACAGGCAGAATGAAAAACTGTTTTTT
clone_size: -; j_call: TRBJ1-1; v_call: TRBV7-8; d_call: -; cdr3_aa: CASSLAGSFLNTEAFF; cdr3_nt: TGTGCCAGCAGCTTAGCCGGGTCATTCCTGAACACTGAAGCTTTCTTT
clone_size: once; j_call: TRBJ1-1; v_call: TRBV5-1; d_call: TRBD1; cdr3_aa: CASSRHPRQGTEAFF; cdr3_nt: TGCGCCAGCAGCCGTCACCCCAGACAGGGGACTGAAGCTTTCTTT
clone_size: -; j_call: TRBJ2-7; v_call: TRBV11-2; d_call: TRBD1; cdr3_aa: CASSLNAGTATFYEQYF; cdr3_nt: TGTGCCAGCAGCTTAAACGCTGGGACAGCCACTTTCTACGAGCAGTACTTC
clone_size: -; j_call: TRBJ1-4; v_call: TRBV7-7; d_call: -; cdr3_aa: CASSLALKEKLFF; cdr3_nt: TGTGCCAGCAGCTTAGCGCTAAAGGAAAAACTGTTTTTT
clone_size: -; j_call: TRBJ1-4; v_call: TRBV28; d_call: TRBD1; cdr3_aa: CASAGTVDEKLFF; cdr3_nt: TGTGCCAGCGCCGGGACAGTAGATGAAAAACTGTTTTTT
clone_size: -; j_call: TRBJ2-1; v_call: TRBV27; d_call: TRBD1; cdr3_aa: CASSLGQVMNNEQFF; cdr3_nt: TGTGCCAGCAGTTTAGGACAGGTAATGAACAATGAGCAGTTCTTC
clone_size: once; j_call: TRBJ2-1; v_call: TRBV7-3; d_call: -; cdr3_aa: CASSLTRVNEQFF; cdr3_nt: TGTGCCAGCAGCTTAACTCGGGTCAATGAGCAGTTCTTC
clone_size: once; j_call: TRBJ2-1; v_call: TRBV6-5; d_call: -; cdr3_aa: CASSFAGVDEQFF; cdr3_nt: TGTGCCAGCAGTTTCGCAGGGGTAGATGAGCAGTTCTTC
clone_size: -; j_call: TRBJ1-1; v_call: TRBV13; d_call: TRBD1; cdr3_aa: CASSLGSDRGAFF; cdr3_nt: TGTGCCAGCAGCTTAGGCTCGGACAGGGGTGCTTTCTTT
clone_size: once; j_call: TRBJ2-7; v_call: TRBV12-5; d_call: TRBD1; cdr3_aa: CASGGQAYEQYF; cdr3_nt: TGTGCTAGTGGCGGACAGGCCTACGAGCAGTACTTC
clone_size: once; j_call: TRBJ1-2; v_call: TRBV6-5; d_call: -; cdr3_aa: CASSHSYSNYGYTF; cdr3_nt: TGTGCCAGCAGTCACAGCTATTCTAACTATGGCTACACCTTC
clone_size: -; j_call: TRBJ2-1; v_call: TRBV10-2; d_call: TRBD2; cdr3_aa: CATVAGTYNEQFF; cdr3_nt: TGCGCCACCGTAGCGGGAACCTACAATGAGCAGTTCTTC
clone_size: -; j_call: TRBJ2-1; v_call: TRBV4-2; d_call: TRBD2; cdr3_aa: CASSHVGGSEHEQFF; cdr3_nt: TGTGCCAGCAGCCATGTGGGCGGGAGCGAACATGAGCAGTTCTTC
clone_size: -; j_call: TRBJ1-2; v_call: TRBV27; d_call: -; cdr3_aa: CASSFGAANYGYTF; cdr3_nt: TGTGCCAGCAGTTTTGGAGCAGCTAACTATGGCTACACCTTC
clone_size: -; j_call: TRBJ2-7; v_call: TRBV7-9; d_call: -; cdr3_aa: CASSPRRSYEQYF; cdr3_nt: TGTGCCAGCAGCCCCCGGAGGTCCTACGAGCAGTACTTC
clone_size: -; j_call: TRBJ1-5; v_call: TRBV1; d_call: -; cdr3_aa: CTSSITSARGQPQHF; cdr3_nt: TGCACCAGCAGCATAACATCAGCGAGAGGTCAGCCCCAGCATTTT
clone_size: -; j_call: TRBJ1-2; v_call: TRBV7-2; d_call: TRBD1; cdr3_aa: CASRETGNYGYTF; cdr3_nt: TGTGCCAGCAGGGAGACAGGGAACTATGGCTACACCTTC
clone_size: -; j_call: TRBJ2-7; v_call: TRBV5-1; d_call: TRBD1; cdr3_aa: CASSLAETGKSYEQYF; cdr3_nt: TGCGCCAGCAGCTTGGCCGAGACAGGGAAGTCCTACGAGCAGTACTTC
clone_size: -; j_call: TRBJ2-7; v_call: TRBV9; d_call: -; cdr3_aa: CASSVDSFRYYEQYF; cdr3_nt: TGTGCCAGCAGCGTAGACAGCTTTAGATACTACGAGCAGTACTTC
clone_size: -; j_call: TRBJ1-5; v_call: TRBV27; d_call: -; cdr3_aa: CGVGQPQHF; cdr3_nt: TGCGGGGTGGGGCAGCCCCAGCATTTT
clone_size: -; j_call: TRBJ1-2; v_call: TRBV6-2/TRBV6-3; d_call: -; cdr3_aa: CASSYSSETGGYTF; cdr3_nt: TGTGCCAGCAGTTACTCATCCGAAACAGGCGGCTACACCTTC
clone_size: -; j_call: TRBJ1-2; v_call: TRBV5-6; d_call: TRBD1; cdr3_aa: CASSRDRENYGYTF; cdr3_nt: TGTGCCAGCAGCCGGGACAGGGAAAACTATGGCTACACCTTC